A selection of T cell receptor beta chains follows, all from one sample in a study of PD-1 and CTLA-4 blockade in melanoma. Assay used: immunoSEQ multiplex PCR; TCRdb lists only in-frame clones, some missing. This table has about 32,000 clones, 88% appearing once. Sequences were derived from CD8+ T cells from peripheral blood, sampled from a patient given anti-PD-1 treatment. The origin of the receptors is a human donor with melanoma. Both conserved end residues are part of each CDR3. The D gene is left open where the match is weak. Only part of the rows carry a size: once, few, many, or a class if the clone is expanded.

j_call clone_size v_call d_call cdr3_aa cdr3_nt
TRBJ1-1 - TRBV30 - CALQGNTEAFF TGTGCCTTACAGGGCAACACTGAAGCTTTCTTT
TRBJ2-7 - TRBV30 TRBD1 CAWGGQGSYEQYF TGTGCCTGGGGCGGACAGGGATCCTACGAGCAGTACTTC
TRBJ2-2 - TRBV25-1 - CASMTGGTGELFF TGTGCCAGCATGACAGGAGGGACCGGGGAGCTGTTTTTT
TRBJ1-5 - TRBV10-3 TRBD1 CAISDNRDRRDQPQHF TGTGCCATCAGTGATAACCGGGACAGGCGGGATCAGCCCCAGCATTTT
TRBJ1-2 once TRBV27 TRBD1 CATTPFTGGGYGYTF TGTGCCACCACCCCTTTCACAGGGGGAGGCTATGGCTACACCTTC
TRBJ1-2 - TRBV28 - CASSLARSYGYTF TGTGCCAGCAGTTTGGCCCGATCCTATGGCTACACCTTC
TRBJ1-6 - TRBV4-3 TRBD1 CASSQDRGPNSPLHF TGCGCCAGCAGCCAAGACAGGGGGCCTAATTCACCCCTCCACTTT
TRBJ1-6 - TRBV7-2 - CASSRTQEASPLHF TGTGCCAGCAGCCGGACTCAAGAGGCTTCACCCCTCCACTTT
TRBJ2-7 - TRBV9 - CASSAAGGPYEQYF TGTGCCAGCAGCGCCGCAGGGGGGCCCTACGAGCAGTACTTC
TRBJ1-2 - TRBV30 - CAWSVPNPRGTNYGYTF TGTGCCTGGAGTGTACCAAACCCCAGGGGAACTAACTATGGCTACACCTTC
TRBJ2-6 - TRBV28 - CASSLSDISGANVLTF TGTGCCAGCAGTTTATCAGACATCTCTGGGGCCAACGTCCTGACTTTC
TRBJ1-5 - TRBV7-9 - CASSSKGWDQPQHF TGTGCCAGCAGCTCCAAGGGTTGGGATCAGCCCCAGCATTTT
TRBJ1-4 - TRBV4-2 TRBD1 CASSQASDREGEKLFF TGTGCCAGCAGCCAAGCCTCTGACAGGGAAGGTGAAAAACTGTTTTTT
TRBJ2-2 - TRBV7-9 TRBD2 CASSVGSPGLAGTGELFF TGTGCCAGCAGCGTAGGGTCACCGGGACTAGCCGGCACCGGGGAGCTGTTTTTT
TRBJ2-1 few TRBV5-5 - CASSFGSYNEQFF TGTGCCAGCAGCTTCGGCTCCTACAATGAGCAGTTCTTC
TRBJ2-3 - TRBV9 - CASSGDTQYF TGTGCCAGCAGCGGGGATACGCAGTATTTT
TRBJ2-3 - TRBV5-1 - CASSLRADTQYF TGCGCCAGCAGCTTGAGGGCAGATACGCAGTATTTT
TRBJ2-7 - TRBV4-1 - CASSQAGVSSYEQYF TGCGCCAGCAGCCAAGCAGGGGTCAGCTCCTACGAGCAGTACTTC
TRBJ1-1 - TRBV13 - CASSLGRGANTEAFF TGTGCCAGCAGCTTAGGCCGGGGGGCGAATACTGAAGCTTTCTTT
TRBJ2-5 - TRBV7-8 - CASSLGLTEETQYF TGTGCCAGCAGCTTAGGTCTGACTGAAGAGACCCAGTACTTC
TRBJ2-7 - TRBV29-1 TRBD1 CSVGQGLSPYEQYF TGCAGCGTAGGACAGGGATTGAGTCCCTACGAGCAGTACTTC
TRBJ1-2 - TRBV7-9 - CASSLGTNYGYTF TGTGCCAGCAGCTTGGGGACCAACTATGGCTACACCTTC
TRBJ1-2 - TRBV2 - CASRLSGSSEHGYTF TGTGCCAGCAGACTTTCTGGCTCATCGGAACATGGCTACACCTTC
TRBJ2-2 - TRBV11-2 - CASSLVGRRETGELFF TGTGCCAGCAGCTTAGTGGGGCGGCGCGAGACCGGGGAGCTGTTTTTT
TRBJ1-5 - TRBV27 TRBD1 CASSLMATGDQPQHF TGTGCCAGCAGTTTAATGGCCACAGGGGATCAGCCCCAGCATTTT
TRBJ1-1 few TRBV7-9 - CASSLGGLDEAFF TGTGCCAGCAGCTTAGGGGGGCTGGATGAAGCTTTCTTT
TRBJ1-4 - TRBV28 TRBD1 CASSSGTGGEKLFF TGTGCCAGCAGCTCCGGGACAGGGGGTGAAAAACTGTTTTTT
TRBJ1-1 - TRBV6-1 - CASSDPRKAGESEAFF TGTGCCAGCAGTGACCCCCGGAAGGCAGGGGAGAGTGAAGCTTTCTTT
TRBJ1-3 - TRBV2 - CASTTRAVANTIYF TGTGCCAGCACCACCCGGGCTGTGGCGAACACCATATATTTT
TRBJ1-5 once TRBV27 TRBD1 CATGGDSHNQPQHF TGTGCCACAGGGGGAGACTCTCACAATCAGCCCCAGCATTTT
TRBJ2-7 - TRBV4-1 - CASSQVQASYEQYF TGCGCCAGCAGCCAAGTACAGGCGTCCTACGAGCAGTACTTC